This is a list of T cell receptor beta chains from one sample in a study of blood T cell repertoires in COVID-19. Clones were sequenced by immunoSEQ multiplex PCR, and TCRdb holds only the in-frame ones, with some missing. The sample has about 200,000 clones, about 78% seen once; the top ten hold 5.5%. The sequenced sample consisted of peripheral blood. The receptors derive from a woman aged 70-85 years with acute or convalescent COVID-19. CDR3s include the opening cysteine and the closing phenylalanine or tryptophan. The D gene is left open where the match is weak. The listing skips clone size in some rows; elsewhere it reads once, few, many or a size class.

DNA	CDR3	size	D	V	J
TGTGCCAGTAGTCTAAGGACAGGAGAAAAACTGTTTTTT	CASSLRTGEKLFF	-	TRBD1	TRBV19	TRBJ1-4
TGTGCCAGCAGTTACCCTAGCGGGGCCAGCTCCTACGAGCAGTACTTC	CASSYPSGASSYEQYF	-	TRBD2	TRBV28	TRBJ2-7
TGTGCCATCAGTCAGGGGACAGGGGCTTACAATGAGCAGTTCTTC	CAISQGTGAYNEQFF	few	TRBD1	TRBV10-3	TRBJ2-1
TGTGCCAGTAGTATACAGGGGAACTATGGCTACACCTTC	CASSIQGNYGYTF	few	-	TRBV19	TRBJ1-2
TGTGCCAGTAGCCGGGGAGCAGATACGCAGTATTTT	CASSRGADTQYF	-	-	TRBV19	TRBJ2-3
TGTGCCAGCAGCTTAGTTGCGGGAGTCCAAAACATTCAGTACTTC	CASSLVAGVQNIQYF	-	TRBD2	TRBV7-2	TRBJ2-4
TGCGCCAGCAGTTATCGGGATACGCAGTATTTT	CASSYRDTQYF	-	-	TRBV5-1	TRBJ2-3
TGTGCCAGCAGCTTAGCGCGGGACCCAAGGACGCAGTATTTT	CASSLARDPRTQYF	-	-	TRBV7-2	TRBJ2-3
TGTGCCAGCAGTGAAGCCGGGACTAGCGGGAGGTACGAGCAGTACTTC	CASSEAGTSGRYEQYF	-	TRBD2	TRBV2	TRBJ2-7
TGTGCCAGCAGCCTTGGACTAGCGGGACACCTCACAGATACGCAGTATTTT	CASSLGLAGHLTDTQYF	-	TRBD2	TRBV7-9	TRBJ2-3
TGTGCCAGCAGCTTTGCGGGGATGGGAGATACGCAGTATTTT	CASSFAGMGDTQYF	-	-	TRBV7-2	TRBJ2-3
TGTGCCAGCAGCCCGGGACAGTTTTACGAGCAGTACTTC	CASSPGQFYEQYF	few	TRBD1	TRBV7-9	TRBJ2-7
TGCAGCGTCCCCCCTACTCCGGGAGATGAGCAGTTCTTC	CSVPPTPGDEQFF	-	-	TRBV29-1	TRBJ2-1
TGTGCCAGCAGCCCGAGACCAGGGTCCTTATACAATGAGCAGTTCTTC	CASSPRPGSLYNEQFF	-	-	TRBV7-6	TRBJ2-1
TGTGCCCATGGCGGGGGACAGGGACTAAATCAGCCCCAGCATTTT	CAHGGGQGLNQPQHF	-	TRBD1	TRBV10-3	TRBJ1-5
TGCGCCAGCAGCCAAGATAACGGACAGGGGGTACCCTCCTACGAGCAGTACTTC	CASSQDNGQGVPSYEQYF	few	TRBD1	TRBV4-1	TRBJ2-7
TGTGCCAGTAGTCCAGGGAGGGTTTTAAAAGGGGCCAACGTCCTGACTTTC	CASSPGRVLKGANVLTF	-	TRBD2	TRBV19	TRBJ2-6
TGTGCCAGCAGCTTGGTGTCAGCGTATGGCTACACCTTC	CASSLVSAYGYTF	-	-	TRBV5-4	TRBJ1-2
TGTGCCAGTAGTATAGCTAGCGGGAGGAACAATGAGCAGTTCTTC	CASSIASGRNNEQFF	-	TRBD2	TRBV19	TRBJ2-1
TGTGCCAGCGGACTACAGGGGTGGAACACTGAAGCTTTCTTT	CASGLQGWNTEAFF	-	TRBD1	TRBV11-2	TRBJ1-1
TGTGCCAGCAGCCTGGGACAGGGGGCGACTAATGAAAAACTGTTTTTT	CASSLGQGATNEKLFF	few	TRBD1	TRBV28	TRBJ1-4
TGTGCCAGCTCACCGGGCGGGGCGAGGGATGAGCAGTTCTTC	CASSPGGARDEQFF	-	-	TRBV18	TRBJ2-1
TGTGCCAGCACGCGTAAAGGGACATCTTACGAGCAGTACTTC	CASTRKGTSYEQYF	-	-	TRBV28	TRBJ2-7
TGTGCCAGCAGTTTTCTGGTGACTAGCGGGAGAACCGGTGAGCAGTTCTTC	CASSFLVTSGRTGEQFF	-	TRBD2	TRBV27	TRBJ2-1
TGTGCCAGCAGCTTAGGCGGTTCAGGGGCAGGTGGCGAGCAGTACTTC	CASSLGGSGAGGEQYF	-	-	TRBV11-3	TRBJ2-7
TGTGCCAGCAGTGCCCAGGGGGCGGGGGAAAAACTGTTTTTT	CASSAQGAGEKLFF	-	TRBD1	TRBV28	TRBJ1-4
TGTGCCATAACTGGTGATAGCAATCAGCCCCAGCATTTT	CAITGDSNQPQHF	-	-	TRBV10-3	TRBJ1-5
TGTGCCAGCAGGAGGCCGGGACAGGGGTTTTTGGATACGCAGTATTTT	CASRRPGQGFLDTQYF	-	TRBD1	TRBV27	TRBJ2-3
TGTGCCTGGAGTGGTTTCGGGGGTGAGGAAAAACTGTTTTTT	CAWSGFGGEEKLFF	-	-	TRBV30	TRBJ1-4
TGTGCCTGGAGTGTCTCTAGCGGGGGTCCCACAGATACGCAGTATTTT	CAWSVSSGGPTDTQYF	-	TRBD2	TRBV30	TRBJ2-3
TGTGCCAGCAGGTCGCGGGGGGGCTCGAGGGAGCAGTACTTC	CASRSRGGSREQYF	-	TRBD2	TRBV5-6	TRBJ2-7
TGTGCCAGTAGTACCGGCGGGGAGCTGTTTTTT	CASSTGGELFF	-	-	TRBV19	TRBJ2-2
TGTGCCAGCAGCTTGGAGGGAGGGGGTTCACCCCTCCACTTT	CASSLEGGGSPLHF	-	-	TRBV5-5	TRBJ1-6
TGTGCCAGCAGCGCCAGAGCTGTAACAGGGGGCTACACCTTC	CASSARAVTGGYTF	-	-	TRBV9	TRBJ1-2
TGTGCCAGCAGTTATGGTAGCGTGAACACCGGGGAGCTGTTTTTT	CASSYGSVNTGELFF	few	-	TRBV6-6	TRBJ2-2
TGTGCCAGCAGCCCCGACCAGCGGACCTGGGGCACCGGGGAGCTGTTTTTT	CASSPDQRTWGTGELFF	-	-	TRBV3-1/TRBV3-2	TRBJ2-2
TGTGCCACCAGTTCGCGGCTAGCGGGGTACCAAGAGACCCAGTACTTC	CATSSRLAGYQETQYF	-	TRBD2	TRBV24-1	TRBJ2-5
TGTGCCAGCAACAGGGTTGACACCGGGGAGCTGTTTTTT	CASNRVDTGELFF	-	-	TRBV28	TRBJ2-2
TGTGCCAGCAGCTTCTTCGGGACAATGAACACTGAAGCTTTCTTT	CASSFFGTMNTEAFF	-	-	TRBV11-2	TRBJ1-1
TGTGCCAGCAGTAGAGGAAGCGGGAGGAACAATGAGCAGTTCTTC	CASSRGSGRNNEQFF	few	TRBD2	TRBV2	TRBJ2-1
TGTGCCAGCAGCTGGGACAGTGGATGGAATGAAAAACTGTTTTTT	CASSWDSGWNEKLFF	-	TRBD1	TRBV5-5	TRBJ1-4
TGTGCCAGCAGGGTGGACAGGGACGATGAGCAGTTCTTC	CASRVDRDDEQFF	-	TRBD1	TRBV2	TRBJ2-1
TGTGCCAGCAGCAGTCAGGGTCCCGGGGGAAACACTGAAGCTTTCTTT	CASSSQGPGGNTEAFF	-	-	TRBV5-5	TRBJ1-1
TGCAGCGCCCTCGGACTAGTAACTAGCACAGATACGCAGTATTTT	CSALGLVTSTDTQYF	-	TRBD2	TRBV29-1	TRBJ2-3
TGTGCCAGCAGCGCATCTGGGCGGGACTCTGGGGCCAACGTCCTGACTTTC	CASSASGRDSGANVLTF	-	-	TRBV9	TRBJ2-6
TGTGCCAGCAGTTACAGGACTAGCGGGAACTATGAGCAGTTCTTC	CASSYRTSGNYEQFF	-	TRBD2	TRBV6-2/TRBV6-3	TRBJ2-1
TGTGCCATCAGTGGAGGGGCGCTAGCGGGCTTGAGCGGGGAGCTGTTTTTT	CAISGGALAGLSGELFF	many	TRBD2	TRBV10-3	TRBJ2-2
TGTGCCAGCAGCCAAGGTGGGGCAGGGGGGTATAGGGACGAGCAGTACTTC	CASSQGGAGGYRDEQYF	-	-	TRBV3-1/TRBV3-2	TRBJ2-7
TGTGCCAGCACCACTATGGGGAGGGGGGGCTCTAATTCACCCCTCCACTTT	CASTTMGRGGSNSPLHF	few	-	TRBV28	TRBJ1-6
TGTGCCAGCAGCCAAGGACTAGCGGGAGGGTTGGGCACCGGGGAGCTGTTTTTT	CASSQGLAGGLGTGELFF	-	TRBD2	TRBV3-1/TRBV3-2	TRBJ2-2
TGTGCCAGCAGCTCCCCTTCGGTAGCGGGAGGTGAGCAGTTCTTC	CASSSPSVAGGEQFF	-	-	TRBV21-1	TRBJ2-1
TGTGCCAGCAGCCTTCATACCTACTTGGTGGGGGGGACAGATACGCAGTATTTT	CASSLHTYLVGGTDTQYF	-	TRBD2	TRBV5-8	TRBJ2-3
TGTGCCAGCAGCCCGCCGGGACAGGGGGCCCACGAGCAGTACTTC	CASSPPGQGAHEQYF	-	TRBD1	TRBV3-1/TRBV3-2	TRBJ2-7
TGTGCCAGCGCACTTGAGAACCAAGAGACCCAGTACTTC	CASALENQETQYF	-	-	TRBV6-5	TRBJ2-5
TGTGCCAGCAAATCCGGAGGTAAGCCCCAGCATTTT	CASKSGGKPQHF	-	-	TRBV28	TRBJ1-5
TGCGCCAGCAGCCAGGGAAGATCATCCTACGAGCAGTACTTC	CASSQGRSSYEQYF	-	-	TRBV5-1	TRBJ2-7